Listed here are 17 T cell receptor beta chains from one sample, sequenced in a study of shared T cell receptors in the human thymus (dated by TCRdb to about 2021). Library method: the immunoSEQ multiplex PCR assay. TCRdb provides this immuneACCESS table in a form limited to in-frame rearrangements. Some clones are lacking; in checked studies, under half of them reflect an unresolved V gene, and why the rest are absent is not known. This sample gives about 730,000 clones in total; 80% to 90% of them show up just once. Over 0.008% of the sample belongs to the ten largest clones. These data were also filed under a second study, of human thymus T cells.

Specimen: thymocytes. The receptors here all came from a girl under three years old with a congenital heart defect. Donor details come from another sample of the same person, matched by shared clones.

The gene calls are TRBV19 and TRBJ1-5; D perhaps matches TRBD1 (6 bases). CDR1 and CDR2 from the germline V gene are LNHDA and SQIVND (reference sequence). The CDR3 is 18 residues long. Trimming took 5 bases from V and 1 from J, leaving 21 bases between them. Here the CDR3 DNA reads TGTGCCAGTAGTTCGCTACAGGGCTCGGTAAGAAGCAATCAGCCCCAGCATTTT. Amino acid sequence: CASSSLQGSVRSNQPQHF.

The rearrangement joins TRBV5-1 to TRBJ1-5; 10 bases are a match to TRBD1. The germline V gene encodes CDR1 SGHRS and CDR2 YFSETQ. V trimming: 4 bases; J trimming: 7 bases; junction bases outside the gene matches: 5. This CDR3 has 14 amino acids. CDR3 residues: CASSLRTGGQPQHF. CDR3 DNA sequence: TGCGCCAGCAGCCTCCGGACAGGGGGACAGCCCCAGCATTTT.

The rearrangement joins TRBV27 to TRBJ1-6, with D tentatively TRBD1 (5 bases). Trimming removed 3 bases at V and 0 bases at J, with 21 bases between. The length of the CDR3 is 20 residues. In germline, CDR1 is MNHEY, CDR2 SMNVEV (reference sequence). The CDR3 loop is CASSLLQGGLQSSYNSPLHF. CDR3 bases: TGTGCCAGCAGTTTGCTTCAGGGAGGGCTACAAAGCTCCTATAATTCACCCCTCCACTTT.

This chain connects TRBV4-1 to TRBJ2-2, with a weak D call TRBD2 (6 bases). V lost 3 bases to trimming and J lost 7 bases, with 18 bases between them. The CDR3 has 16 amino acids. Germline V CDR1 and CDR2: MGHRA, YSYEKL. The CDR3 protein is CASSHLRDSLVGELFF. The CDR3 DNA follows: TGCGCCAGCAGCCACCTCCGGGACTCCCTTGTCGGGGAGCTGTTTTTT.

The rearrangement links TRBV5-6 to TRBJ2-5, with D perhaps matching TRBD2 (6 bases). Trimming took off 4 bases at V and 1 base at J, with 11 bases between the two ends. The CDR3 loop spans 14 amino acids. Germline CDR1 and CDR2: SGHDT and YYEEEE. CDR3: CASSPAGPQETQYF. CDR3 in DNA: TGTGCCAGCAGCCCCGCGGGGCCCCAAGAGACCCAGTACTTC.

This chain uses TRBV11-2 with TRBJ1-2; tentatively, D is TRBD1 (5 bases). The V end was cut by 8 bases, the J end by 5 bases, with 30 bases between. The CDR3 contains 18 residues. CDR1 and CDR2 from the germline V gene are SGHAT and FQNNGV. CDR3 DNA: TGTGCCAGCTACGAACGAAACGGGGGTGAGGAAGTCGAGTATGGCTACACCTTC. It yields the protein CASYERNGGEEVEYGYTF.

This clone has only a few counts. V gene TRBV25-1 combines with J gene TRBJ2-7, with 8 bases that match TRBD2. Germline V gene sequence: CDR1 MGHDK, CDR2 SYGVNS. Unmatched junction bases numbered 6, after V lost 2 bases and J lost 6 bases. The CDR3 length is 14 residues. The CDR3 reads CASSERRTSTEQYF. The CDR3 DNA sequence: TGTGCCAGCAGTGAACGCCGGACTAGCACCGAGCAGTACTTC.

DNA for the CDR3: TGTGCCACCAGCAGTGTACAGGGCGTCCTAGCCAAAAACATTCAGTACTTC. Protein product: CATSSVQGVLAKNIQYF. This chain joins TRBV15 and TRBJ2-4; D might be TRBD1 (6 bases). Trimming cost V 3 bases and J 0 bases, with 15 bases left between them. Germline V gives CDR1 LNHNV, CDR2 YYDKDF (reference sequence). CDR3 length: 17 residues.

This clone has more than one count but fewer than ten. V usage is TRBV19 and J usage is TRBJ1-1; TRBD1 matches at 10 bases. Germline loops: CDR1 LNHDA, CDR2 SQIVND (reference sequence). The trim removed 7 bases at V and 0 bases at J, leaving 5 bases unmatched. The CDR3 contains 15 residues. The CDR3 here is CASIRDRGLNTEAFF. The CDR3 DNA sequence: TGTGCCAGTATCCGGGACAGGGGCCTGAACACTGAAGCTTTCTTT.

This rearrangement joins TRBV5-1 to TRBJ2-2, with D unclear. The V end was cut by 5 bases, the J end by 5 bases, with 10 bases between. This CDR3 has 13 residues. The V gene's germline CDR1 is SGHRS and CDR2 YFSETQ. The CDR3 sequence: CASRNMKTGELFF. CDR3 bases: TGCGCCAGCAGGAACATGAAGACCGGGGAGCTGTTTTTT.

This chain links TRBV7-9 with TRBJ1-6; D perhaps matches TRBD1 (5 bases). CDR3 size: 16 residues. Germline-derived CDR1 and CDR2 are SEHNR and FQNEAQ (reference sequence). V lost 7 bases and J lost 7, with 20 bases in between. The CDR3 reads CASTPRGTGSNSPLHF. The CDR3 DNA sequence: TGTGCCAGCACCCCGCGCGGAACAGGCTCGAATTCACCCCTCCACTTT.

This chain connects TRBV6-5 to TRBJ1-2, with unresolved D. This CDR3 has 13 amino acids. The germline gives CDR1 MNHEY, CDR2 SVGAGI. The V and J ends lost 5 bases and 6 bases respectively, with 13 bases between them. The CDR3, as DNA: TGTGCCAGCAGTCTGGGAGCACGAGATGGCTACACCTTC. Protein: CASSLGARDGYTF.

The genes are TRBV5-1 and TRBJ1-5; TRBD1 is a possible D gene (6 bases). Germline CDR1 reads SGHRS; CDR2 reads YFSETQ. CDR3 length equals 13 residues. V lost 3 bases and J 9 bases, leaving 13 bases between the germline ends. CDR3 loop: CASSWATGTPQHF. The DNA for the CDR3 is TGCGCCAGCAGCTGGGCTACAGGGACGCCCCAGCATTTT.

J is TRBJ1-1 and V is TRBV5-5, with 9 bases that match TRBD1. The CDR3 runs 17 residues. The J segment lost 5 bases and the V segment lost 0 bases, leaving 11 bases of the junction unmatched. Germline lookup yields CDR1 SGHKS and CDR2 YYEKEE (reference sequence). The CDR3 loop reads CASSLGNRGRVGTEAFF. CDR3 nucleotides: TGTGCCAGCAGCTTGGGGAACAGGGGGCGGGTAGGGACTGAAGCTTTCTTT.

CDR3 region: CASSSTGPGLSGNTIYF. Here the CDR3 DNA reads TGTGCCAGCAGCTCCACTGGGCCAGGGTTGTCTGGAAACACCATATATTTT. V is TRBV7-6 and J is TRBJ1-3; perhaps TRBD1 as D (5 bases). There are 17 residues in the CDR3. The germline V and J ends were trimmed by 4 bases and 1 base, with 17 bases remaining between them. Germline V gene lookup returns CDR1 SGHVS and CDR2 FNYEAQ.

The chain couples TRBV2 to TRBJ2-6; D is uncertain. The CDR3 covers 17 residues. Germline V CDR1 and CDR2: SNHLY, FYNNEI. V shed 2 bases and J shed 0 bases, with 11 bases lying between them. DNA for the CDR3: TGTGCCAGCAGTGAACCACTGTTTAGCTCTGGGGCCAACGTCCTGACTTTC. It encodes CASSEPLFSSGANVLTF. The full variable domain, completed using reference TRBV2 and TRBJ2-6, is EPEVTQTPSHQVTQMGQEVILRCVPISNHLYFYWYRQILGQKVEFLVSFYNNEISEKSEIFDDQFSVERPDGSNFTLKIRSTKLEDSAMYFCASSEPLFSSGANVLTFGAGSRLTVL.

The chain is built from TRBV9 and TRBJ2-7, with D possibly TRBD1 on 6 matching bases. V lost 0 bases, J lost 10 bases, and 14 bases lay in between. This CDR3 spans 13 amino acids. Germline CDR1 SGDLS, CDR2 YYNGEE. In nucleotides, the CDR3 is TGTGCCAGCAGCGTAGCCCGGACAGACCGACAGTACTTC. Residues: CASSVARTDRQYF.